This T cell receptor beta chain was captured by sequencing in a study of OX40 agonist ivuxolimab in advanced cancers. Sequenced by immunoSEQ multiplex PCR; TCRdb stores in-frame clones only, minus some. The sample includes 73,000 or so clones, around 85% of them seen just once. The sample consisted of CD4+ or CD8+ T cells sorted from blood, taken in a trial of the OX40 agonist ivuxolimab. The sequence derives from an adult with an advanced solid tumor such as melanoma, head and neck, liver or kidney cancer.

As DNA, the CDR3 is TGTGCCAGTTCTCGATCCCGGGTCTCCTACGAGCAGTACTTC. Protein: CASSRSRVSYEQYF. This chain connects TRBV28 to TRBJ2-7, with D unclear. CDR1 and CDR2 from the germline V gene are MDHEN and SYDVKM. Deletions cut 9 bases from V and 0 bases from J, with 15 bases between. The CDR3 runs to 14 residues.